The clone carrying this T cell receptor beta chain was counted only a few times. PCR was performed a second time for about 6 to 12 cycles using a sample-barcoded 5' primer and a J-beta primer mix. Samples each returned at least 2.5 million CDR3-containing paired-end reads. A single record per CDR3 protein comes from TCRdb applying MiXCR to the 5' RACE reads. The data show roughly 500,000 distinct CDR3 sequences, 27% seen once. The data originate from a study of blood T cells in healthy people across ages. The sequencing sample was made of blood. This TCR was sampled from a woman in her seventies in good health.

DNA for the CDR3: TGTGCCATCAGCCCACGGGGTAGGGAAGCCACTGAAGCTTTCTTT. Protein: CAISPRGREATEAFF. The V and J genes are TRBV10-3 and TRBJ1-1, with D hard to call. CDR1 is ENHRY, CDR2 SYGVKD, per germline. Trimming took off 6 bases at V and 4 bases at J, with 18 bases between the two ends. CDR3 length equals 15 residues.